This is a list of T cell receptor beta chains from one sample in a study of T cells in Graves' hyperthyroidism and ophthalmopathy. TCRdb passed the multiplex PCR reads through MiXCR, listing each CDR3 protein once. This repertoire shows around 600,000 distinct CDR3 sequences, over 12% found once; its top ten account for roughly 7%. The material sequenced was blood. Source of these receptors: a woman in her late teens or twenties with Graves' ophthalmopathy. Each CDR3 is given with its conserved first and last residue. The D gene is left open where the match is weak. The size entry is marked missing in some rows and otherwise reads once, few, many or a size class.

V: TRBV18
D: .
J: TRBJ2-7
size: .
DNA: TGTGCCAGCTCACCCGACACAAGCTCCTACGAGCAGTACTTC
CDR3: CASSPDTSSYEQYF

V: TRBV6-2/TRBV6-3
D: .
J: TRBJ1-2
size: .
DNA: TGTGCCAGCAGTTACTCGATCGGCTTGGACTATGGCTACACCTTC
CDR3: CASSYSIGLDYGYTF

V: TRBV2
D: .
J: TRBJ1-2
size: many
DNA: TGTGCCAGCAGGTGGCAGCAGACCTCATATGGCTACACCTTC
CDR3: CASRWQQTSYGYTF

V: TRBV7-9
D: .
J: TRBJ2-1
size: many
DNA: TGTGCCAGCAGCTCCGCGTCCCAGCAGTTCTTC
CDR3: CASSSASQQFF

V: TRBV5-1
D: TRBD1
J: TRBJ2-1
size: few
DNA: TGCGCCAGTAAGGACAGGCCAAACGGGGATGAGCAGTTCTTC
CDR3: CASKDRPNGDEQFF

V: TRBV11-2
D: .
J: TRBJ2-5
size: many
DNA: TGTGCCAGCAGCTTAGAGGTAGCATCTGGGACCCAGTACTTC
CDR3: CASSLEVASGTQYF

V: TRBV20-1
D: .
J: TRBJ1-5
size: many
DNA: TGCAGTGCTAGAGCGGCCAGGGTTGATCAGCCCCAGCATTTT
CDR3: CSARAARVDQPQHF

V: TRBV4-2
D: .
J: TRBJ2-6
size: .
DNA: TGTGCCAGCAGCCAAGATTCCCAGGGGAACGTGCCGGCCAACGTCCTGACTTTC
CDR3: CASSQDSQGNVPANVLTF

V: TRBV6-1
D: TRBD2
J: TRBJ2-7
size: many
DNA: TGTGCCAGCAGTGAAGCGCAGGGAGGGGCTGCATTTTACGAGCAGTACTTC
CDR3: CASSEAQGGAAFYEQYF

V: TRBV7-6
D: TRBD2
J: TRBJ2-1
size: .
DNA: TGTGCCAGCAGCTTGAGGACTAGCGGGGGGAGCTCCTACAATGAGCAGTTCTTC
CDR3: CASSLRTSGGSSYNEQFF

V: TRBV12-3/TRBV12-4
D: .
J: TRBJ1-1
size: many
DNA: TGTGCCAGCAGCTCCCAATCAGCCTCTGAAGCTTTCTTT
CDR3: CASSSQSASEAFF

V: TRBV6-5
D: TRBD2
J: TRBJ2-2
size: .
DNA: TGTGCCAGCACCCTGAATGGACTAGCGGGAGGTCCCACCACCGGGGAGCTGTTTTTT
CDR3: CASTLNGLAGGPTTGELFF

V: TRBV27
D: TRBD1
J: TRBJ2-7
size: .
DNA: TGTGCCAGCAGTACCCGTCCGGGACAGGGGGGGTCCTACGAGCAGTACTTC
CDR3: CASSTRPGQGGSYEQYF

V: TRBV6-1
D: TRBD1
J: TRBJ1-2
size: many
DNA: TGTGCCAGCAGTGGGACAGGGGAGGGCCTCTATGGCTACACCTTC
CDR3: CASSGTGEGLYGYTF

V: TRBV6-1
D: .
J: TRBJ1-3
size: .
DNA: TGTGCCAGCAGAGGGGATTACACCATATATTTT
CDR3: CASRGDYTIYF

V: TRBV18
D: TRBD1
J: TRBJ1-1
size: .
DNA: TGTGCCAGCTCACCACCGGGACAGGGGGCGTTTAACACTGAAGCTTTCTTT
CDR3: CASSPPGQGAFNTEAFF

V: TRBV7-9
D: TRBD1
J: TRBJ1-6
size: .
DNA: TGTGCCAGCAGCTTAGCGATCGGAGGGGACATACCGGGACAGGATAATTCACCCCTCCACTTT
CDR3: CASSLAIGGDIPGQDNSPLHF

V: TRBV6-2/TRBV6-3
D: .
J: TRBJ2-5
size: many
DNA: TGTGCCAGCAGCAACGCGGAGACCCAGTACTTC
CDR3: CASSNAETQYF

V: TRBV20-1
D: .
J: TRBJ2-2
size: many
DNA: TGCAGTGCTAGACTAGCGAACACCGGGGAGCTGTTTTTT
CDR3: CSARLANTGELFF

V: TRBV4-1
D: .
J: TRBJ2-1
size: few
DNA: TGCGCCAGCAGCCAAGATCAATTGGCGGCCCGTACGTACAATGAGCAGTTCTTC
CDR3: CASSQDQLAARTYNEQFF

V: TRBV7-8
D: .
J: TRBJ2-7
size: .
DNA: TGTGCCAGCAGCTTAGGGCGCGGTTTTACAGTCCCCTACGAGCAGTACTTC
CDR3: CASSLGRGFTVPYEQYF

V: TRBV20-1
D: TRBD1
J: TRBJ2-2
size: .
DNA: TGCAGTGCTCCCGGACAGGGTACCACCGGGGAGCTGTTTTTT
CDR3: CSAPGQGTTGELFF

V: TRBV28
D: TRBD1
J: TRBJ2-7
size: many
DNA: TGTGCCAGCAGTTTACCGACAGGGGGCGAGCAGTACTTC
CDR3: CASSLPTGGEQYF

V: TRBV6-2/TRBV6-3
D: .
J: TRBJ1-4
size: few
DNA: TGTGCCAGCAGTTACTCGATATTTGCAACTAATGAAAAACTGTTTTTT
CDR3: CASSYSIFATNEKLFF

V: TRBV4-3
D: .
J: TRBJ2-5
size: .
DNA: TGCGCCAGCAGCGATCAGGGTTTGGGGGGTCAAGAGACCCAGTACTTC
CDR3: CASSDQGLGGQETQYF

V: TRBV3-1
D: .
J: TRBJ2-7
size: many
DNA: TGTGCCAGCAGCCAGGGCTACCGCGGTATCGAGCAGTACTTC
CDR3: CASSQGYRGIEQYF

V: TRBV12-3/TRBV12-4
D: .
J: TRBJ2-7
size: many
DNA: TGTGCCAGCAGTCCCCAGCCCACCCTCGAGCAGTACTTC
CDR3: CASSPQPTLEQYF

V: TRBV12-3/TRBV12-4
D: TRBD1
J: TRBJ1-1
size: .
DNA: TGTGCCAGCAGTCCCCGGACAGGGGGCGCGAACACTGAAGCTTTCTTT
CDR3: CASSPRTGGANTEAFF

V: TRBV5-1
D: .
J: TRBJ1-6
size: few
DNA: TGCGCCAGCAGCTTGGAAGGGTCCAATTCACCCCTCCACTTT
CDR3: CASSLEGSNSPLHF

V: TRBV28
D: .
J: TRBJ1-1
size: many
DNA: TGTGCCAGCAGAACCAACGGGAGGTGGCGCGGGACTGAAGCTTTCTTT
CDR3: CASRTNGRWRGTEAFF

V: TRBV15
D: TRBD2
J: TRBJ2-1
size: .
DNA: TGTGCCACCAGCAGAGTAACTAGCGGTGGGAATGAGCAGTTCTTC
CDR3: CATSRVTSGGNEQFF

V: TRBV19
D: TRBD2
J: TRBJ2-7
size: few
DNA: TGTGCCAGTAGGATCACTAGCGGGAGTTACGAGCAGTACTTC
CDR3: CASRITSGSYEQYF

V: TRBV11-3
D: TRBD1
J: TRBJ2-7
size: few
DNA: TGTGCCAGCAGCGGACGGGACAGGACCCACGAGCAGTACTTC
CDR3: CASSGRDRTHEQYF

V: TRBV20-1
D: .
J: TRBJ2-7
size: many
DNA: TGCAGTGCTAGAGGGGTCTCGGGAGAGCAGTACTTC
CDR3: CSARGVSGEQYF

V: TRBV20-1
D: TRBD1
J: TRBJ1-4
size: .
DNA: TGCAGTGCTACAAGACAGGGGGAGGCAACTAATGAAAAACTGTTTTTT
CDR3: CSATRQGEATNEKLFF

V: TRBV12-3/TRBV12-4
D: TRBD1
J: TRBJ1-5
size: .
DNA: TGTGCCAGCAACCCGGGACAGGGATTAGGAAGCAATCAGCCCCAGCATTTT
CDR3: CASNPGQGLGSNQPQHF

V: TRBV20-1
D: .
J: TRBJ1-4
size: .
DNA: TGCAGTGCTGGAGCTGACCCGGCGGTTGAAAAACTGTTTTTT
CDR3: CSAGADPAVEKLFF

V: TRBV7-9
D: TRBD2
J: TRBJ2-7
size: .
DNA: TGTGCCAGCAGCTTGCCGCGGGAGTGGTACGAGCAGTACTTC
CDR3: CASSLPREWYEQYF

V: TRBV9
D: .
J: TRBJ1-2
size: .
DNA: TGTGCCAGCAGCGTCCCCGGAGTCCGGTATGGCTACACCTTC
CDR3: CASSVPGVRYGYTF